This is a list of T cell receptor beta chains from one sample in a study of molecular identifiers for immune sequencing clone quantification. Each CDR3 protein is one row after TCRdb ran MiXCR on the PCR reads. This repertoire shows more than 450,000 distinct CDR3 sequences, around a fifth found once; its top ten account for about 0.8%. Sequenced sample: naive CD8+ T cells from blood, with Jurkat cell RNA spiked in. These receptors were taken from a human donor in good health. Some libraries in this study had Jurkat cell RNA spiked in. The CDR3 runs from the conserved cysteine through the conserved F or W. D genes are given only for firm matches. Rows give clone size only sometimes, using once, few, many, or a class for an expanded clone.

V gene: TRBV28
J gene: TRBJ1-6
clone size: few
D gene: -
CDR3 DNA: TGTGCCAGCAGTTTAAATACAGGGAGTTCACCCCTCCACTTT
CDR3 protein: CASSLNTGSSPLHF

V gene: TRBV4-3
J gene: TRBJ2-7
clone size: few
D gene: TRBD2
CDR3 DNA: TGCGCCAGCAGCCAGGGACTAGCGGGGGTAACCTACGAGCAGTACTTC
CDR3 protein: CASSQGLAGVTYEQYF

V gene: TRBV29-1
J gene: TRBJ2-3
clone size: many
D gene: -
CDR3 DNA: TGCAGCGTTGATCAGCTCACAGATACGCAGTATTTT
CDR3 protein: CSVDQLTDTQYF

V gene: TRBV7-9
J gene: TRBJ2-7
clone size: many
D gene: TRBD1
CDR3 DNA: TGTGCCAGCAGCAAAAATGCGTGGACAGGGGTTTCCAGGTCCTACGAGCAGTACTTC
CDR3 protein: CASSKNAWTGVSRSYEQYF

V gene: TRBV7-9
J gene: TRBJ1-6
clone size: -
D gene: -
CDR3 DNA: TGTGCCAGCAGCGACTCGGGACTGCTTTTTGATTCACCCCTCCACTTT
CDR3 protein: CASSDSGLLFDSPLHF

V gene: TRBV10-3
J gene: TRBJ2-1
clone size: -
D gene: -
CDR3 DNA: TGTGCCATCAGTGAGTCGGAAGGAAGCGAGCAGTTCTTC
CDR3 protein: CAISESEGSEQFF

V gene: TRBV3-1
J gene: TRBJ2-7
clone size: few
D gene: -
CDR3 DNA: TGTGCCAGCAGCCAAGGGCACGTGGTTACTATCTCCTACGAGCAGTACTTC
CDR3 protein: CASSQGHVVTISYEQYF

V gene: TRBV28
J gene: TRBJ2-5
clone size: many
D gene: TRBD2
CDR3 DNA: TGTGCCAGCAGTTTATCTGGTAGCGGGAGCCAAGAGACCCAGTACTTC
CDR3 protein: CASSLSGSGSQETQYF

V gene: TRBV6-5
J gene: TRBJ1-1
clone size: -
D gene: -
CDR3 DNA: TGTGCCAGCAGCCAAAACGAACAGGGAGGGATCTGGGTTGACACTGAAGCTTTCTTT
CDR3 protein: CASSQNEQGGIWVDTEAFF

V gene: TRBV19
J gene: TRBJ1-2
clone size: many
D gene: TRBD1
CDR3 DNA: TGTGCCAGTAGTACGTGGACAGGGGGCGCAAGTGGCTACACCTTC
CDR3 protein: CASSTWTGGASGYTF

V gene: TRBV7-9
J gene: TRBJ1-4
clone size: many
D gene: -
CDR3 DNA: TGTGCCAGCAGCACCCGACAAGATCAATTTGCAACTAATGAAAAACTGTTTTTT
CDR3 protein: CASSTRQDQFATNEKLFF

V gene: TRBV28
J gene: TRBJ2-7
clone size: few
D gene: -
CDR3 DNA: TGTGCCGGGAGTGGGGGCAGGACCTACTACGAGCAGTACTTC
CDR3 protein: CAGSGGRTYYEQYF

V gene: TRBV12-3/TRBV12-4
J gene: TRBJ1-5
clone size: -
D gene: TRBD1
CDR3 DNA: TGTGCCAGCAGTTTAGCCCTATCCATGGACAGGGGGGATCAGCCCCAGCATTTT
CDR3 protein: CASSLALSMDRGDQPQHF

V gene: TRBV19
J gene: TRBJ2-7
clone size: few
D gene: -
CDR3 DNA: TGTGCCAGCACATCAGGAACCCTCGAGCAGTACTTC
CDR3 protein: CASTSGTLEQYF

V gene: TRBV6-1
J gene: TRBJ1-1
clone size: -
D gene: -
CDR3 DNA: TGTGCCAGCAGTACCCCCGGGGGGGTAGCCACTGAAGCTTTCTTT
CDR3 protein: CASSTPGGVATEAFF

V gene: TRBV4-1
J gene: TRBJ2-1
clone size: few
D gene: TRBD1
CDR3 DNA: TGCGCCAGCAGCCAAGGATGGACAGGGTTCTATGAGCAGTTCTTC
CDR3 protein: CASSQGWTGFYEQFF

V gene: TRBV7-9
J gene: TRBJ1-2
clone size: few
D gene: TRBD1
CDR3 DNA: TGTGCCAGCAGCGGGGGACAGGGAAGCTATGGCTACACCTTC
CDR3 protein: CASSGGQGSYGYTF

V gene: TRBV19
J gene: TRBJ1-1
clone size: -
D gene: -
CDR3 DNA: TGTGCCAGTAGTATGGGGGGATACACTGAAGCTTTCTTT
CDR3 protein: CASSMGGYTEAFF

V gene: TRBV7-9
J gene: TRBJ2-4
clone size: -
D gene: TRBD2
CDR3 DNA: TGTGCCAGCAGCGCACAAGCCGGGACTAGCGGGAGAAGGGCCAAAAACATTCAGTACTTC
CDR3 protein: CASSAQAGTSGRRAKNIQYF

V gene: TRBV5-6
J gene: TRBJ2-3
clone size: many
D gene: -
CDR3 DNA: TGTGCCAGCAGCCTGGGGGATGGGACGCAGTATTTT
CDR3 protein: CASSLGDGTQYF

V gene: TRBV4-1
J gene: TRBJ1-1
clone size: many
D gene: -
CDR3 DNA: TGCGCCAGCAGCCAAACACCGAACACTGAAGCTTTCTTT
CDR3 protein: CASSQTPNTEAFF

V gene: TRBV6-5
J gene: TRBJ2-7
clone size: many
D gene: -
CDR3 DNA: TGTGCCAGCAGCTACCGGGACGGATCCTACGAGCAGTACTTC
CDR3 protein: CASSYRDGSYEQYF

V gene: TRBV12-3/TRBV12-4
J gene: TRBJ1-3
clone size: many
D gene: -
CDR3 DNA: TGTGCCAGCAGGGAACCGGGACACAACTCTGGAAACACCATATATTTT
CDR3 protein: CASREPGHNSGNTIYF

V gene: TRBV5-6
J gene: TRBJ2-3
clone size: many
D gene: -
CDR3 DNA: TGTGCCAGCAGCTTGTTAGTAGGGCGATCCACAGATACGCAGTATTTT
CDR3 protein: CASSLLVGRSTDTQYF

V gene: TRBV12-3/TRBV12-4
J gene: TRBJ2-3
clone size: -
D gene: -
CDR3 DNA: TGTGCCGGCAGTCCGGATAGCACAGATACGCAGTATTTT
CDR3 protein: CAGSPDSTDTQYF

V gene: TRBV21-1
J gene: TRBJ1-1
clone size: -
D gene: -
CDR3 DNA: TGTGCCAGCAGCAAAGCCCTGCTGAACACTGAAGCTTTCTTT
CDR3 protein: CASSKALLNTEAFF

V gene: TRBV4-1
J gene: TRBJ2-7
clone size: many
D gene: -
CDR3 DNA: TGCGCCAGCAGCTACAACAGGGATAGGTCAGGCGAGCAGTACTTC
CDR3 protein: CASSYNRDRSGEQYF

V gene: TRBV13
J gene: TRBJ1-5
clone size: few
D gene: -
CDR3 DNA: TGTGCCACTCCCCCGACAGGTGCAAATCAGCCCCAGCATTTT
CDR3 protein: CATPPTGANQPQHF

V gene: TRBV9
J gene: TRBJ1-3
clone size: -
D gene: -
CDR3 DNA: TGTGCCAGCAGCCCGGATCCGGGGAGCTCTGGAAACACCATATATTTT
CDR3 protein: CASSPDPGSSGNTIYF

V gene: TRBV4-3
J gene: TRBJ1-3
clone size: many
D gene: -
CDR3 DNA: TGCGCCAGCAGCCAAGATTGGGTCGGGGGTCCCTCTGGAAACACCATATATTTT
CDR3 protein: CASSQDWVGGPSGNTIYF

V gene: TRBV7-9
J gene: TRBJ2-7
clone size: few
D gene: TRBD2
CDR3 DNA: TGTGCCAGCAGCCCAAGGAGCGGGGCCCCCTACGAGCAGTACTTC
CDR3 protein: CASSPRSGAPYEQYF

V gene: TRBV6-5
J gene: TRBJ1-5
clone size: many
D gene: -
CDR3 DNA: TGTGCCAGCAGTTCGTCTTATCAGCCCCAGCATTTT
CDR3 protein: CASSSSYQPQHF

V gene: TRBV3-1
J gene: TRBJ2-7
clone size: -
D gene: TRBD1
CDR3 DNA: TGTGCCAGCAGCCGGGGGACAGTTCCAGACTACGAGCAGTACTTC
CDR3 protein: CASSRGTVPDYEQYF

V gene: TRBV28
J gene: TRBJ2-7
clone size: few
D gene: -
CDR3 DNA: TGTGCCAGCAGTTTAGTGGAGAAGTACGAGCAGTACTTC
CDR3 protein: CASSLVEKYEQYF

V gene: TRBV12-3/TRBV12-4
J gene: TRBJ2-5
clone size: many
D gene: -
CDR3 DNA: TGTGCCAGCAAGGACAGCGTGCGAGAGACCCAGTACTTC
CDR3 protein: CASKDSVRETQYF

V gene: TRBV6-5
J gene: TRBJ2-3
clone size: many
D gene: -
CDR3 DNA: TGTGCCAGCAGCCCGGAGGACACAGATACGCAGTATTTT
CDR3 protein: CASSPEDTDTQYF

V gene: TRBV9
J gene: TRBJ2-6
clone size: -
D gene: TRBD1
CDR3 DNA: TGTGCCAGCAGCCACGACAGGGGTCTCTCTGGGGCCAACGTCCTGACTTTC
CDR3 protein: CASSHDRGLSGANVLTF

V gene: TRBV20-1
J gene: TRBJ1-1
clone size: once
D gene: -
CDR3 DNA: TGCTGTGCTAGAGATCCCGGGAGTACCCTCATGAACACTGAAGCTTTCTTT
CDR3 protein: CCARDPGSTLMNTEAFF

V gene: TRBV7-9
J gene: TRBJ2-7
clone size: few
D gene: TRBD1
CDR3 DNA: TGTGCCAGCAGCAGACCCGGGACAGGGGTTTTCGAGCAGTACTTC
CDR3 protein: CASSRPGTGVFEQYF

V gene: TRBV15
J gene: TRBJ1-2
clone size: -
D gene: -
CDR3 DNA: TGTGCCACCAGCAGAGATCAAGTGGGCAGCAACTATGGCTACACCTTC
CDR3 protein: CATSRDQVGSNYGYTF

V gene: TRBV4-3
J gene: TRBJ2-2
clone size: -
D gene: TRBD1
CDR3 DNA: TGCGCCAGCAGCCAAGATACGGACAGGGTTTGGGAGCTGTTTTTT
CDR3 protein: CASSQDTDRVWELFF

V gene: TRBV5-1
J gene: TRBJ2-7
clone size: many
D gene: -
CDR3 DNA: TGCGCCAGCAGCTTAGACAGGAGGGGAAAGGTGAAGTACTTC
CDR3 protein: CASSLDRRGKVKYF

V gene: TRBV6-6
J gene: TRBJ2-5
clone size: -
D gene: TRBD2
CDR3 DNA: TGTGCCAGCAGTTACGGGCAGGGAGGGGAGACCCAGTACTTC
CDR3 protein: CASSYGQGGETQYF

V gene: TRBV7-8
J gene: TRBJ2-3
clone size: many
D gene: -
CDR3 DNA: TGTGCCAGCAGCTTAGTAGTAGCGTGGAGCACAGATACGCAGTATTTT
CDR3 protein: CASSLVVAWSTDTQYF

V gene: TRBV21-1
J gene: TRBJ2-7
clone size: -
D gene: -
CDR3 DNA: TGTGCCAGCAGTAGCTGCCTCCTCGTCTGCGAGCAGTACTTC
CDR3 protein: CASSSCLLVCEQYF

V gene: TRBV6-5
J gene: TRBJ1-1
clone size: -
D gene: -
CDR3 DNA: TGTGCCAGCAAACCTCTCGCAGGGGCGAACACTGAAGCTTTCTTT
CDR3 protein: CASKPLAGANTEAFF

V gene: TRBV4-2
J gene: TRBJ2-3
clone size: few
D gene: -
CDR3 DNA: TGCGCCAGCAGCCAAGACCTTGGGGATGGCACAGATACGCAGTATTTT
CDR3 protein: CASSQDLGDGTDTQYF

V gene: TRBV6-5
J gene: TRBJ1-1
clone size: few
D gene: -
CDR3 DNA: TGTGCCAGCAGTTACTATCAGGGGACCACTGAAGCTTTCTTT
CDR3 protein: CASSYYQGTTEAFF

V gene: TRBV7-2
J gene: TRBJ2-5
clone size: many
D gene: TRBD2
CDR3 DNA: TGTGCCAGCAGCTTAGGGTCTAGCGGGGAAGAGACCCAGTACTTC
CDR3 protein: CASSLGSSGEETQYF